Following are 30 T cell receptor beta chains from one sample sequenced in a study of Ad26.COV2.S vaccination and SARS-CoV-2 variants. This table comes from immunoSEQ multiplex PCR, and its TCRdb copy is limited to in-frame clones, with some not included. The sample includes about half a million clones, nearly 90% of them seen just once. The treatment: 19 received Ad26.COV2.S at low or high dose, single or two shots; roughly 5 received placebo; per-sample allocation not given. The study sampled participants on day 63 after the first vaccine or placebo injection. The material was peripheral blood, obtained in a trial of Ad26.COV2.S vaccine versus placebo. These receptor sequences come from a person aged 18-60 years who received the Ad26.COV2.S COVID-19 vaccine or a placebo.

The rearrangement joins TRBV18 to TRBJ2-3; the D is unclear. The CDR3 has 16 amino acids. V was trimmed by 4 bases and J by 0 bases, leaving 14 bases between them. From germline, CDR1 is KGHSH and CDR2 LQKENI. The CDR3 sequence: CASSLIYKSSTDTQYF. CDR3 nucleotide sequence: TGTGCCAGCTCACTCATCTACAAATCTAGCACAGATACGCAGTATTTT.

The V and J genes are TRBV7-8 and TRBJ1-3; D is undetermined. This CDR3 is 15 amino acids long. Trimming shortened V by 1 base and J by 0 bases, and 7 bases separated the two germline ends. Germline V gives CDR1 SGHVS, CDR2 FQNEAQ. CDR3 DNA: TGTGCCAGCAGCTTAGACAGCAACTCTGGAAACACCATATATTTT. It codes for CASSLDSNSGNTIYF. Using reference TRBV7-8 and TRBJ1-3 for the parts outside the CDR3, the full variable domain is GAGVSQSPRYKVAKRGQDVALRCDPISGHVSLFWYQQALGQGPEFLTYFQNEAQLDKSGLPSDRFFAERPEGSVSTLKIQRTQQEDSAVYLCASSLDSNSGNTIYFGEGSWLTVV.

This rearrangement joins TRBV29-1 to TRBJ2-5; D might be TRBD1 (5 bases). The CDR3 consists of 16 residues. V was trimmed by 3 bases and J by 1 base, leaving 18 bases between them. Germline CDR1 and CDR2: SQVTM and ANQGSEA. This chain's CDR3 is CSVETQFGQIQETQYF. The CDR3 coding sequence is TGCAGCGTTGAGACTCAGTTCGGACAAATCCAAGAGACCCAGTACTTC.

The rearrangement joins TRBV4-2 to TRBJ1-5; 7 bases match TRBD1. The CDR3 is 14 amino acids. The V gene end was trimmed by 5 bases and the J gene end by 8 bases; junction bases not matched to a gene: 9. Per germline, CDR1 LGHNA and CDR2 YNFKEQ. CDR3 protein: CASSDLGGGEPQHF. The CDR3 region has the DNA TGTGCCAGCAGCGACTTAGGGGGCGGAGAGCCCCAGCATTTT.

The chain joins TRBV3-1 (or the pseudogene TRBV3-2) to TRBJ2-7; D unclear. The length of the CDR3 is 11 residues. Trimming removed 4 bases from V and 5 bases from J, with 6 bases in between. Germline V lookup: CDR1 LGHDT, CDR2 YNNKEL (reference sequence). CDR3 sequence: CASSRKDEQYF. CDR3 sequence (DNA): TGTGCCAGCAGCCGTAAAGACGAGCAGTACTTC.

The J gene is TRBJ1-1, the V gene TRBV6-5; D remains ambiguous. This CDR3 has 15 residues. The germline CDR1 and CDR2 sequences are MNHEY and SVGAGI. Trimming cost V 8 bases and J 5 bases, with 21 bases left between them. DNA of the CDR3: TGTGCCAGCGTGGCCCATAGGGCCACGTTAACTGAAGCTTTCTTT. Protein product: CASVAHRATLTEAFF.

The chain carries TRBV5-1 and TRBJ1-1; a weak D match, TRBD1 (5 bases). Per the germline V gene, CDR1 is SGHRS and CDR2 is YFSETQ. The CDR3 loop spans 17 amino acids. V lost 5 bases, J lost 1 base, and 21 bases lay in between. The CDR3 region is CASSSTFQGGRNTEAFF. The DNA for the CDR3 is TGCGCCAGCAGTTCCACCTTCCAGGGAGGGAGGAACACTGAAGCTTTCTTT.

The rearrangement uses TRBV2 and TRBJ2-1; 8 positions match TRBD1. The germline V gene has CDR1 SNHLY and CDR2 FYNNEI. This CDR3 has 15 residues. The J segment lost 6 bases and the V segment lost 9 bases, leaving 13 bases of the junction unmatched. The CDR3 nucleotides are TGTGCCAGAGGGGCCCGGGACAGGTTAGTCAATGAGCAGTTCTTC. As protein: CARGARDRLVNEQFF.

V gene TRBV19 combines with J gene TRBJ1-5; TRBD1 matches 11 bases. The CDR3 spans 17 residues. J was trimmed by 4 bases and V by 7 bases; bases with no gene match: 12. CDR1 is LNHDA and CDR2 is SQIVND in the germline V gene (reference sequence). CDR3 amino acids: CASTPRAGQGGNQPQHF. CDR3 sequence (DNA): TGTGCCAGTACCCCACGGGCGGGACAGGGGGGAAATCAGCCCCAGCATTTT.

V gene TRBV24-1 combines with J gene TRBJ1-2; D is undetermined. Germline V gene lookup returns CDR1 KGHDR and CDR2 SFDVKD. V was cut by 5 bases and J by 4 bases, with 7 bases left in between. The CDR3 sequence is 12 residues long. The CDR3 bases are TGTGCCACCAGTGCGGACGGCTATGGCTACACCTTC. The encoded protein is CATSADGYGYTF.

The V call is TRBV27, the J call TRBJ1-5; D is undetermined. Trimming took 5 bases from V and 5 from J, leaving 13 bases between them. Germline loops: CDR1 MNHEY, CDR2 SMNVEV (reference sequence). The CDR3 covers 14 residues. CDR3 bases: TGTGCCAGCAGTAATGGAGGGCAGCATCAGCCCCAGCATTTT. Amino acid sequence: CASSNGGQHQPQHF.

Of note for this clone: Germline and junction disagree at one end, which may indicate a read error. The rearrangement links TRBV18 to TRBJ1-1; 10 bases are shared with TRBD1. This CDR3 region has 15 residues. From germline, CDR1 is KGHSH and CDR2 LQKENI. The CDR3 DNA sequence: TGTGCCAGCTCACCAGATGAGGCCTATACCGGACAGGGGGAATTT. This sequence encodes CASSPDEAYTGQGEF.

Only one count was recorded for this clone. The rearrangement joins TRBV29-1 to TRBJ1-2, with 7 bases fitting TRBD1. Germline V CDR1 and CDR2: SQVTM, ANQGSEA. The V gene end was trimmed by 3 bases and the J gene end by 5 bases; junction bases not matched to a gene: 18. CDR3 length equals 17 residues. The CDR3 sequence: CSVDRLPGGQAWYGYTF. CDR3 in DNA: TGCAGCGTTGATCGATTACCCGGCGGACAGGCTTGGTATGGCTACACCTTC.

This chain uses TRBV18 with TRBJ2-5; 7 bases match TRBD1. The CDR3 totals 13 residues. The germline V gene has CDR1 KGHSH and CDR2 LQKENI. J was trimmed by 2 bases and V by 6 bases; bases with no gene match: 3. This CDR3 reads CASSWDRQETQYF. Here the CDR3 DNA reads TGTGCCAGCTCTTGGGACAGACAAGAGACCCAGTACTTC.

V usage is TRBV30 and J usage is TRBJ2-7, with a tentative D call TRBD2 (5 bases). The CDR3 has 13 residues. The germline gives CDR1 GTSNPN, CDR2 SVGIG (reference sequence). Trimming shortened V by 3 bases and J by 2 bases, and 11 bases separated the two germline ends. Written as DNA, the CDR3 is TGTGCCTGGAGAGCCAGCGGAACCTACGAGCAGTACTTC. Residues: CAWRASGTYEQYF.

This sequence joins TRBV6-2 or TRBV6-3 and TRBJ1-2; 9 bases agree with TRBD1. The V gene's germline CDR1 is MNHEY and CDR2 SVGEGT. CDR3 length equals 16 residues. Trimming took 5 bases from V and 7 from J; bases not matched to a gene: 14. DNA for the CDR3: TGTGCCAGCAGTACACCGGGACAGGGAAGGACCGCTGGCTACACCTTC. Amino acids: CASSTPGQGRTAGYTF.

CDR3 in DNA: TGTGCCAGCAGCTTAGGCCCAAGAATTAATTCACCCCTCCACTTT. Protein product: CASSLGPRINSPLHF. This chain connects TRBV11-2 to TRBJ1-6; D call uncertain. The CDR3 spans 15 residues. Trimming took 1 base from V and 6 from J, leaving 10 bases between them. The germline V gene has CDR1 SGHAT and CDR2 FQNNGV.

The chain employs TRBV6-5 and TRBJ2-7; D is perhaps TRBD1 or TRBD2 (5 bases each). This CDR3 has 15 residues. Germline assignment: CDR1 MNHEY and CDR2 SVGAGI. Between the trimmed V and J ends, which lost 2 bases and 3 bases, there was a span of 14 bases. The CDR3 region is CASSYTLGEIYEQYF. The CDR3 DNA reads TGTGCCAGCAGTTACACCCTAGGGGAGATCTACGAGCAGTACTTC.

This chain connects TRBV10-2 to TRBJ2-7; TRBD2 aligns across 10 bases. Losses at the gene ends were 3 bases for V and 2 bases for J; bases not matched to a gene: 4. The length of the CDR3 is 15 residues. CDR1 is WSHSY and CDR2 is SAAADI in the germline V gene. The CDR3 loop reads CASSDSGRPPYEQYF. The CDR3, as DNA: TGCGCCAGCAGTGATAGCGGGAGGCCTCCCTACGAGCAGTACTTC.

The rearrangement links TRBV30 to TRBJ1-3; D possibly corresponds to TRBD1 (5 bases). The CDR3 consists of 13 residues. The germline V and J ends were trimmed by 6 bases and 4 bases, with 13 bases remaining between them. Germline CDR1 GTSNPN, CDR2 SVGIG (reference sequence). CDR3: CACPTGAGNTIYF. CDR3 coding DNA: TGTGCCTGCCCTACTGGGGCAGGAAACACCATATATTTT.

The chain recombines TRBV12-3 or TRBV12-4 with TRBJ1-2, with D unresolved. The CDR3 has 13 amino acids. V was trimmed by 3 bases and J by 8 bases, leaving 13 bases between them. The CDR3 is CASSFWGVEGYTF. DNA for the CDR3: TGTGCCAGCAGTTTTTGGGGTGTGGAGGGCTACACCTTC.

The rearrangement links TRBV12-3 or TRBV12-4 to TRBJ1-1; TRBD1 might be the D (6 bases). This CDR3 has 13 residues. Between the trimmed V and J ends, which lost 7 bases and 8 bases, there was a span of 17 bases. CDR3 coding DNA: TGTGCCAGCAACCGACAGGCCCGACGGGAAGCTTTCTTT. It translates to CASNRQARREAFF.

The chain recombines TRBV19 with TRBJ2-1; 8 bases align to TRBD1. J was trimmed by 5 bases and V by 2 bases; bases with no gene match: 8. CDR3 length equals 16 residues. Germline V gene lookup returns CDR1 LNHDA and CDR2 SQIVND (reference sequence). The CDR3 DNA reads TGTGCCAGTAGTATACATTCAGGGGGCCAGAACAATGAGCAGTTCTTC. Translating it yields CASSIHSGGQNNEQFF.

This clone was counted between two and nine times. J is TRBJ1-5 and V is TRBV19; 7 bases are shared with TRBD1. Germline CDR1 and CDR2: LNHDA and SQIVND (reference sequence). J was trimmed by 7 bases and V by 3 bases; bases with no gene match: 3. This CDR3 contains 13 residues. The CDR3 DNA reads as TGTGCCAGTAGTATGTGGACAGGACAGCCCCAGCATTTT. As protein: CASSMWTGQPQHF.

This sequence joins TRBV7-9 and TRBJ1-6; 7 positions match TRBD1. There are 14 residues in the CDR3. V was pared by 2 bases and J by 10 bases, with 5 bases of the junction left unmatched. Germline lookup yields CDR1 SEHNR and CDR2 FQNEAQ (reference sequence). This CDR3 reads CASSLRQGVSPLHF. The CDR3 DNA is TGTGCCAGCAGCTTACGACAGGGTGTATCACCCCTCCACTTT.

The genes are TRBV29-1 and TRBJ1-1; 8 nucleotides align to TRBD1. The CDR3 contains 11 residues. Germline V gives CDR1 SQVTM, CDR2 ANQGSEA. Unmatched junction bases numbered 5, after V lost 8 bases and J lost 6 bases. The CDR3 DNA follows: TGCAGCTCTGACAGGGGATCTGAAGCTTTCTTT. Its protein is CSSDRGSEAFF.

Here the CDR3 reads CASSLGHYQETQYF. In nucleotides, the CDR3 is TGTGCCAGCAGCTTGGGTCATTACCAAGAGACCCAGTACTTC. V and J are TRBV5-4 and TRBJ2-5; no clear D. Per germline, CDR1 SGHNT and CDR2 YYREEE (reference sequence). V was cut by 0 bases and J by 0 bases, with 6 bases left in between. The CDR3 contains 14 residues.

The chain recombines TRBV5-8 with TRBJ2-7, with TRBD2 matching 7 bases. V lost 0 bases, J lost 4 bases, and 4 bases stayed unmatched. Germline CDR1 reads SGHTS; CDR2 reads YDEGEE. The CDR3 is 14 residues long. The CDR3 nucleotides are TGTGCCAGCAGCTTGGGGCGGGGGTATTACGAGCAGTACTTC. This sequence encodes CASSLGRGYYEQYF.

The gene calls are TRBV18 and TRBJ1-2, with a weak D call TRBD1 (6 bases). This CDR3 comprises 13 residues. In germline, CDR1 is KGHSH, CDR2 LQKENI. Trimming took 4 bases from V and 8 from J, leaving 14 bases between them. The CDR3 DNA is TGTGCCAGCTCACAAGAACAGGGTCGGGGCTACACCTTC. It encodes CASSQEQGRGYTF.

This clone showed up just once. The chain links TRBV28 to TRBJ2-1, with 10 bases matching TRBD2. From germline, CDR1 is MDHEN and CDR2 SYDVKM. The CDR3 sequence is 15 residues long. J lost 10 bases, V lost 5 bases, and 11 bases had no gene match. The CDR3 is CASSLPSGRAGEQFF. The CDR3 bases are TGTGCCAGCAGTCTGCCAAGCGGGAGGGCCGGGGAGCAGTTCTTC.